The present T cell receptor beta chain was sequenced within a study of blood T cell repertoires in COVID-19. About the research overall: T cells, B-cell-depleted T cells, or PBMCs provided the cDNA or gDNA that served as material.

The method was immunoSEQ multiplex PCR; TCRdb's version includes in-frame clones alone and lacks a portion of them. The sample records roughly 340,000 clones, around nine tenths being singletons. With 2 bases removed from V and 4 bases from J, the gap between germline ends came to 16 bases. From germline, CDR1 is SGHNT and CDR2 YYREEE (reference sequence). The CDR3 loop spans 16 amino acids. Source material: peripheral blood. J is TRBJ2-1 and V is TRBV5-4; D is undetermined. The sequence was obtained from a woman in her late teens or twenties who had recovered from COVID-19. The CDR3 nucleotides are TGTGCCAGCAGCTTATCTCCCCCGGCCGGGTACAATGAGCAGTTCTTC. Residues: CASSLSPPAGYNEQFF.